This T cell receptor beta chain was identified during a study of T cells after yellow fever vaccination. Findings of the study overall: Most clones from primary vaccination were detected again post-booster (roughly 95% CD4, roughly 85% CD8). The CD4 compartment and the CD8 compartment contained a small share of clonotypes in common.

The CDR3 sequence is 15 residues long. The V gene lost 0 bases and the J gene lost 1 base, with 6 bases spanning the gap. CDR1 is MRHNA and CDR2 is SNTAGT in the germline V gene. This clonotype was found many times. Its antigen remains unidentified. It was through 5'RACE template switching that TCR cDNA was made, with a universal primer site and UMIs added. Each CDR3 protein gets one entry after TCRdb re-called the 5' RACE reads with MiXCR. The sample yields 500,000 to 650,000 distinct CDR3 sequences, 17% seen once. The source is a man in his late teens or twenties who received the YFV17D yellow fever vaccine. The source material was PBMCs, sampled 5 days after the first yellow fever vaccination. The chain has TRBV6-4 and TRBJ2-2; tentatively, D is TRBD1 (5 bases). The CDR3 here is CASSDSGENTGELFF. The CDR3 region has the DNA TGTGCCAGCAGTGACTCAGGGGAGAACACCGGGGAGCTGTTTTTT.